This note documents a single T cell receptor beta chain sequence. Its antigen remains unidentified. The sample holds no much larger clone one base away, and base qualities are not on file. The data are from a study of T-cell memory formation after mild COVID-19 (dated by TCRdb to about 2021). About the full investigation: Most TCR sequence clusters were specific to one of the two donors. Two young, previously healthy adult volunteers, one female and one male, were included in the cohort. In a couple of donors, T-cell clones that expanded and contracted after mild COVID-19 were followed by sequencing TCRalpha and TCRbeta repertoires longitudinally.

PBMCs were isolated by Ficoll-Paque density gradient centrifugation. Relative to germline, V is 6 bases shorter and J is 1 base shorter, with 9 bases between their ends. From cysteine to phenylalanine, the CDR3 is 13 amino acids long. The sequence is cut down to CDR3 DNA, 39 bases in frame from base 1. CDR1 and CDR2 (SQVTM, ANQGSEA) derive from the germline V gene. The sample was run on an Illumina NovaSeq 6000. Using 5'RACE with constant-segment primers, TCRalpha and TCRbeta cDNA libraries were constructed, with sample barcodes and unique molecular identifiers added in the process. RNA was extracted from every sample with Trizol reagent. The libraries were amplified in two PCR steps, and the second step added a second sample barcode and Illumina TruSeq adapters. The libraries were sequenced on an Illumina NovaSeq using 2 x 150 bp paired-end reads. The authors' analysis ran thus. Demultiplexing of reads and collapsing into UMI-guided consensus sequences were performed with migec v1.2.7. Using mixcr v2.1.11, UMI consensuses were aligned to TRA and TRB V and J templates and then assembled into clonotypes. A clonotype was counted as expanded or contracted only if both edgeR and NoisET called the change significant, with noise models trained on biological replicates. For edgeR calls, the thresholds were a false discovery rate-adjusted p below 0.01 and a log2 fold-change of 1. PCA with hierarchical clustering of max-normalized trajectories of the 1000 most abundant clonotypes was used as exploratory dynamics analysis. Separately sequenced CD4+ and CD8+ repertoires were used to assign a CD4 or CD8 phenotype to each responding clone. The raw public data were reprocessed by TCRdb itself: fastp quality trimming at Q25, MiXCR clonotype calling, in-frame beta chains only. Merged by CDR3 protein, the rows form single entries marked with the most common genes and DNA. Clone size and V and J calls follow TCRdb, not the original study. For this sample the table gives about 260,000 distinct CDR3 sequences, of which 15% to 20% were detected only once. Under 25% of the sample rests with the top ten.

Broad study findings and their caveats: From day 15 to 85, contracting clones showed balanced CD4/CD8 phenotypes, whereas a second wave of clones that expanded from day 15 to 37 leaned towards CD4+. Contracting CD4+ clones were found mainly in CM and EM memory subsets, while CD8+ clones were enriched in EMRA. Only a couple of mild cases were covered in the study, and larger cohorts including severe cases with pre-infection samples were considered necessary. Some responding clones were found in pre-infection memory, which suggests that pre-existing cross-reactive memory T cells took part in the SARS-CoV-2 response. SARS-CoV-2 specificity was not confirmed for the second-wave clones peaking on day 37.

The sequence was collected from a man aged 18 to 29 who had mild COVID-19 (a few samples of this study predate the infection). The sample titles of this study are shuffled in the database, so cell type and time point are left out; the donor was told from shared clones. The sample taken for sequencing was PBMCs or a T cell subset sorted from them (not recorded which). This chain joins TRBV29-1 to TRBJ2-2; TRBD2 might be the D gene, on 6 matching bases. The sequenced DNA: TGCAGCGTGGAGGGATTGAACACCGGGGAGCTGTTTTTT. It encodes CSVEGLNTGELFF.